This is a list of T cell receptor beta chains from one sample in a study of control samples from healthy donors and cancer patients. Clones were sequenced by immunoSEQ multiplex PCR, and TCRdb holds only the in-frame ones, with some missing. The sample holds tens of thousands of clones, about 90% seen once. The specimen was blood. Receptors were obtained from a man over 45 in good health. Each CDR3 is given with its conserved first and last residue. D genes are given only for firm matches. Rows give clone size only sometimes, using once, few, many, or a class for an expanded clone.

j_call clone_size d_call v_call cdr3_length cdr3_aa cdr3_nt
TRBJ1-2 - - TRBV6-6 12 CASSSPGNGYTF TGTGCCAGCAGTTCCCCGGGGAATGGCTACACCTTC
TRBJ1-2 - - TRBV2 14 CASSESQLNYGYTF TGTGCCAGCAGTGAGTCACAGCTTAACTATGGCTACACCTTC
TRBJ2-2 - - TRBV30 15 CAWSVKDSNTGELFF TGTGCCTGGAGTGTAAAGGACAGTAACACCGGGGAGCTGTTTTTT
TRBJ2-5 - - TRBV29-1 14 CSVVSRVVSETQYF TGCAGCGTTGTGAGCAGGGTAGTATCGGAGACCCAGTACTTC
TRBJ2-1 - TRBD2 TRBV7-2 17 CASSRGLAGGYDNEQFF TGTGCCAGCAGCCGCGGGCTAGCGGGGGGGTATGACAATGAGCAGTTCTTC
TRBJ2-1 few - TRBV3-1/TRBV3-2 14 CASSPPNFYNEQFF TGTGCCAGCAGCCCACCGAACTTCTACAATGAGCAGTTCTTC
TRBJ2-2 - TRBD2 TRBV2 16 CASTGTSGGITGELFF TGTGCCAGTACCGGGACTAGCGGGGGGATCACCGGGGAGCTGTTTTTT
TRBJ1-3 - - TRBV18 15 CASSPETNSGNTIYF TGTGCCAGCTCACCAGAGACAAACTCTGGAAACACCATATATTTT
TRBJ2-1 - - TRBV3-1/TRBV3-2 16 CASSSLGASSYNEQFF TGTGCCAGCAGCTCCCTCGGGGCCAGCTCCTACAATGAGCAGTTCTTC
TRBJ2-5 few TRBD1 TRBV3-1/TRBV3-2 13 CASKRQGEETQYF TGTGCCAGCAAGAGACAGGGGGAAGAGACCCAGTACTTC
TRBJ1-2 few TRBD1 TRBV5-1 17 CASSSGYGTGGEYGYTF TGCGCCAGCAGCTCCGGGTATGGGACAGGGGGAGAGTATGGCTACACCTTC
TRBJ2-7 - - TRBV7-9 14 CASSLGQGLYEQYF TGTGCCAGCAGCTTAGGGCAGGGATTATACGAGCAGTACTTC
TRBJ2-1 - - TRBV12-3/TRBV12-4 12 CASSPGGGEQFF TGTGCCAGCAGCCCTGGTGGTGGTGAGCAGTTCTTC
TRBJ1-2 - - TRBV15 14 CATSRGTANYGYTF TGTGCCACCAGCAGAGGGACAGCTAACTATGGCTACACCTTC
TRBJ2-7 - TRBD2 TRBV11-3 15 CASSLHLAGTYEQYF TGTGCCAGCAGCTTACACCTAGCGGGAACCTACGAGCAGTACTTC
TRBJ1-2 - - TRBV19 16 CASRPPLRGDYYGYTF TGTGCCAGTAGGCCCCCCTTACGGGGAGACTACTATGGCTACACCTTC